Listed below are T cell receptor beta chains from one sample, sequenced in a study of cytomegalovirus exposure and HLA in healthy donors. The assay was immunoSEQ multiplex PCR, and TCRdb's table has in-frame clones only and misses some. The data show roughly 160,000 clones, 70% to 80% seen once. Sequencing was performed on PBMCs. The receptors were sampled from a man aged 35-49 years in good health and CMV-seronegative. Both conserved end residues are part of each CDR3. A D gene is named only where the DNA matches it firmly. Where a row states a size, it is once, few, many or the class of an expanded clone; other rows omit it.

abundance,v_gene,j_gene,d_gene,CDR3aa,CDR3nt
.,TRBV30,TRBJ1-2,TRBD1,CAWAGGGYYGYTF,TGTGCCTGGGCAGGGGGCGGCTACTATGGCTACACCTTC
.,TRBV27,TRBJ2-7,.,CASATIWDKGSGEQYF,TGTGCCAGCGCAACAATTTGGGACAAGGGTTCGGGCGAGCAGTACTTC
.,TRBV2,TRBJ1-4,.,CASSEGRATNEKLFF,TGTGCCAGCAGTGAAGGCAGGGCAACTAATGAAAAACTGTTTTTT
.,TRBV19,TRBJ1-6,TRBD1,CASADRGGSPLHF,TGTGCCAGCGCAGACAGGGGAGGATCACCCCTCCACTTT
.,TRBV6-6,TRBJ1-2,.,CASSYSAEGYTF,TGTGCCAGCAGTTACTCTGCGGAAGGCTACACCTTC
.,TRBV11-3,TRBJ1-5,.,CASSLEQGNQPQHF,TGTGCCAGCAGCTTAGAGCAGGGGAATCAGCCCCAGCATTTT
.,TRBV2,TRBJ2-7,.,CASTLPESYEQYF,TGTGCCAGCACTCTCCCTGAGTCCTACGAGCAGTACTTC
.,TRBV5-1,TRBJ1-6,.,CASSLAPGTREAPLHF,TGCGCCAGCAGCTTGGCCCCGGGGACAAGGGAAGCACCCCTCCACTTT
.,TRBV7-9,TRBJ2-3,.,CASSLGATTSTDTQYF,TGTGCCAGCAGCTTAGGGGCCACCACTAGCACAGATACGCAGTATTTT
.,TRBV9,TRBJ2-7,TRBD2,CASSPRQGWGTSGYEQYF,TGTGCCAGCAGCCCCCGCCAGGGGTGGGGGACTAGCGGTTACGAGCAGTACTTC
.,TRBV4-1,TRBJ2-6,.,CASSQANLSPSGANVLTF,TGCGCCAGCAGCCAAGCAAACCTATCCCCCTCTGGGGCCAACGTCCTGACTTTC
.,TRBV10-3,TRBJ2-3,TRBD2,CAISGDSGGRSTDTQYF,TGTGCCATCAGCGGGGATAGCGGGGGGCGAAGCACAGATACGCAGTATTTT
.,TRBV2,TRBJ2-7,TRBD2,CASRETSGGSEQYF,TGTGCCAGCAGGGAGACTAGCGGGGGAAGCGAGCAGTACTTC
.,TRBV27,TRBJ2-3,.,CASSSVLRGDTQYF,TGTGCCAGCAGTTCTGTCCTACGGGGAGATACGCAGTATTTT
.,TRBV28,TRBJ1-2,TRBD1,CASSLVQQGAGGYTF,TGTGCCAGCAGTTTAGTGCAACAGGGGGCCGGTGGCTACACCTTC
.,TRBV5-4,TRBJ2-7,TRBD1,CASSLTGALSYEQYF,TGTGCCAGCAGCTTGACAGGGGCCCTCTCCTACGAGCAGTACTTC
.,TRBV27,TRBJ2-2,.,CASSFGGANTGELFF,TGTGCCAGCAGTTTCGGGGGAGCGAACACCGGGGAGCTGTTTTTT
.,TRBV27,TRBJ1-2,.,CASSLSGIGGWGYTF,TGTGCCAGCAGTTTATCTGGAATAGGGGGATGGGGCTACACCTTC
.,TRBV11-2,TRBJ2-7,.,CASSLGRQGLFYEQYF,TGTGCCAGCAGCTTAGGAAGGCAGGGTTTGTTCTACGAGCAGTACTTC
.,TRBV4-1,TRBJ2-5,TRBD2,CASSPPRGGQETQYF,TGCGCCAGCAGCCCGCCGCGGGGGGGTCAAGAGACCCAGTACTTC
few,TRBV6-1,TRBJ2-1,TRBD2,CASSEASGEHNEQFF,TGTGCCAGCAGTGAAGCAAGCGGGGAACACAATGAGCAGTTCTTC
.,TRBV5-1,TRBJ1-2,TRBD1,CATARGTFGYGYTF,TGCGCCACCGCCAGGGGGACCTTTGGCTATGGCTACACCTTC
.,TRBV7-8,TRBJ1-1,.,CASSPLTGFYTEAFF,TGTGCCAGCAGCCCCCTCACAGGATTTTACACTGAAGCTTTCTTT
.,TRBV9,TRBJ2-1,TRBD2,CASSVLGRLAGGSSYNEQFF,TGTGCCAGCAGCGTCCTTGGGAGACTAGCGGGGGGAAGCTCCTACAATGAGCAGTTCTTC
.,TRBV5-1,TRBJ1-4,TRBD1,CASSLQGAREKLFF,TGCGCCAGCAGCTTGCAGGGGGCGCGTGAAAAACTGTTTTTT
.,TRBV6-5,TRBJ1-2,.,CASSYRAGAGGYTF,TGTGCCAGCAGTTACAGAGCAGGGGCCGGTGGCTACACCTTC
once,TRBV9,TRBJ1-3,.,CASSPGTSSSGNTIYF,TGTGCCAGCAGCCCCGGGACATCCAGCTCTGGAAACACCATATATTTT
once,TRBV5-1,TRBJ1-2,.,CASSPAQAGDYGYTF,TGCGCCAGCAGCCCCGCTCAGGCGGGTGACTATGGCTACACCTTC
.,TRBV19,TRBJ2-2,.,CASSYRSATGELFF,TGTGCCAGTAGTTACAGGTCGGCCACCGGGGAGCTGTTTTTT
.,TRBV5-1,TRBJ1-2,TRBD1,CASSFQGQGPYGYTF,TGCGCCAGCAGCTTTCAGGGACAGGGTCCCTATGGCTACACCTTC
.,TRBV5-8,TRBJ1-1,TRBD1,CASSVGQGGTEAFF,TGTGCCAGCAGCGTCGGACAGGGGGGCACTGAAGCTTTCTTT
.,TRBV4-3,TRBJ2-5,.,CASSQDGPRTGWQETQYF,TGCGCCAGCAGCCAAGATGGCCCCCGGACGGGATGGCAAGAGACCCAGTACTTC
.,TRBV7-9,TRBJ2-7,TRBD1,CSSSSSPGQGMSSYEQYF,TGTTCCAGCAGCTCTAGTCCGGGACAGGGGATGAGCTCCTACGAGCAGTACTTC
.,TRBV4-3,TRBJ2-3,.,CASSQTVTDTQYF,TGCGCCAGCAGCCAAACTGTCACAGATACGCAGTATTTT
.,TRBV5-1,TRBJ2-5,.,CASHQQGRGETQYF,TGCGCCAGCCACCAACAGGGTAGGGGGGAGACCCAGTACTTC
.,TRBV5-1,TRBJ2-1,.,CASSLQASGTYNEQFF,TGCGCCAGCAGCTTGCAGGCTTCGGGGACCTACAATGAGCAGTTCTTC
.,TRBV7-9,TRBJ1-1,.,CASSLDPGNTEAFF,TGTGCCAGCAGCTTAGACCCGGGGAACACTGAAGCTTTCTTT
.,TRBV9,TRBJ1-2,TRBD1,CASSFTGAGGYTF,TGTGCCAGCAGCTTCACAGGGGCGGGGGGCTACACCTTC
.,TRBV7-8,TRBJ2-1,.,CASSWRGNEQFF,TGTGCCAGCAGCTGGCGGGGAAATGAGCAGTTCTTC
.,TRBV5-6,TRBJ2-3,.,CASSLGGVPDTQYF,TGTGCCAGCAGCTTGGGGGGGGTTCCAGATACGCAGTATTTT
.,TRBV11-2,TRBJ2-3,TRBD1,CASSSPGQGALLGTDTQYF,TGTGCCAGCAGCTCTCCGGGACAGGGGGCGTTGTTGGGCACAGATACGCAGTATTTT
.,TRBV4-1,TRBJ2-7,TRBD2,CASSQGSGLARHEQYF,TGCGCCAGCAGCCAAGGATCTGGACTAGCGCGGCACGAGCAGTACTTC
once,TRBV19,TRBJ2-7,TRBD1,CASSAFGTGSYEQYF,TGTGCCAGTAGTGCTTTCGGGACAGGGAGCTACGAGCAGTACTTC
few,TRBV30,TRBJ2-7,TRBD1,CAWTTGAFPYEQYF,TGTGCCTGGACCACAGGGGCATTTCCCTACGAGCAGTACTTC
.,TRBV5-4,TRBJ2-5,TRBD2,CASSSVGGLAADETQYF,TGTGCCAGCAGCAGTGTAGGCGGACTAGCGGCCGACGAGACCCAGTACTTC
.,TRBV4-1,TRBJ2-5,TRBD2,CASSHRFGQGGVQETQYF,TGCGCCAGCAGCCATCGCTTTGGGCAGGGAGGGGTCCAAGAGACCCAGTACTTC
.,TRBV28,TRBJ2-7,.,CASSPGTAGTEQYF,TGTGCCAGCAGTCCCGGGACAGCGGGTACCGAGCAGTACTTC
.,TRBV9,TRBJ1-5,TRBD1,CASSVGQGAGQPQHF,TGTGCCAGCAGCGTAGGCCAGGGGGCTGGACAGCCCCAGCATTTT
.,TRBV15,TRBJ2-1,TRBD1,CATSRDSGTGTEQFF,TGTGCCACCAGCAGAGATAGTGGGACAGGGACTGAGCAGTTCTTC
.,TRBV6-5,TRBJ1-2,.,CASSQSGGYGYTF,TGTGCCAGCAGCCAATCCGGGGGCTATGGCTACACCTTC
.,TRBV7-6,TRBJ1-2,TRBD1,CASSPGTELNYGYTF,TGTGCCAGCAGCCCGGGGACAGAGCTTAACTATGGCTACACCTTC
.,TRBV11-2,TRBJ2-5,.,CASSFAGGETQYF,TGTGCCAGCAGCTTCGCGGGTGGCGAGACCCAGTACTTC
.,TRBV11-2,TRBJ1-6,TRBD1,CASSHPDRLNSPLHF,TGTGCCAGCAGTCATCCGGACAGGCTAAATTCACCCCTCCACTTT
.,TRBV2,TRBJ1-2,.,CASIPGGANYGYTF,TGTGCCAGCATCCCCGGCGGAGCTAACTATGGCTACACCTTC
.,TRBV9,TRBJ2-2,.,CASSVNRLSTGELFF,TGTGCCAGCAGCGTAAACAGGTTGAGCACCGGGGAGCTGTTTTTT
.,TRBV2,TRBJ2-3,TRBD2,CASSAGAGVSTDTQYF,TGTGCCAGCAGTGCCGGAGCGGGGGTTAGCACAGATACGCAGTATTTT